This T cell receptor beta chain was found in a study of glioma-infiltrating T cells after dendritic cell vaccination. Study background: Dendritic cell vaccine was injected intradermally three times, biweekly.

The primer mix had 60 V beta and 13 J beta primers. Libraries were prepared by immunoSEQ multiplex PCR; TCRdb keeps only in-frame clonotypes and omits some of them. The sample records tens of thousands of clones, 85% being singletons. This clone was seen just once. Trimming shortened V by 5 bases and J by 5 bases, and 16 bases separated the two germline ends. Germline V gene data show CDR1 as LNHDA and CDR2 as SQIVND (reference sequence). CDR3 length: 16 amino acids. Selection required adequate fresh-frozen tumor tissue plus more than two years' survival data. Blood PBMC samples: pre-vaccination, two weeks post third vaccination, and at tumor progression.

This chain connects TRBV19 to TRBJ1-6; D may be TRBD1 (5 bases). The clonotype comes from a human donor with glioblastoma. The input for sequencing was blood, taken before dendritic cell vaccination. DNA for the CDR3: TGTGCCAGTAGTGACGGAAGGGGCAAGGATAATTCACCCCTCCACTTT. This translates into CASSDGRGKDNSPLHF. Drawing the rest from reference TRBV19 and TRBJ1-6, the complete variable domain is DGGITQSPKYLFRKEGQNVTLSCEQNLNHDAMYWYRQDPGQGLRLIYYSQIVNDFQKGDIAEGYSVSREKKESFPLTVTSAQKNPTAFYLCASSDGRGKDNSPLHFGNGTRLTVT.